Shown below are 15 T cell receptor beta chains from a single sample sequenced in a study of blood T cells in healthy people across ages (dated by TCRdb to about 2015). Receptor libraries were prepared by 5' RACE. Sequenced using an Illumina HiSeq 2500. A second roughly 6 to 12 cycle PCR used a sample-barcoded 5' primer and a J-beta primer mix. TCRdb ran its own pipeline on the public reads, namely fastp trimming at Q25 and MiXCR clone calling, and kept in-frame beta chains. Merged by CDR3 protein, the rows form single entries marked with the most common genes and DNA. This sample holds about 510,000 distinct CDR3 sequences; roughly a quarter were observed only once. Together, the top ten hold approximately 3.5% of the sample. These data also featured in a second study, about T cells of mothers and their children.

The specimen was blood. Receptor source: a boy aged 2 to 10 in good health.

The V gene is TRBV6-2 or TRBV6-3, the J gene TRBJ2-7; 8 bases fit TRBD2. This CDR3 region has 17 residues. Germline V gene sequence: CDR1 MNHEY, CDR2 SVGEGT. J was trimmed by 0 bases and V by 2 bases; bases with no gene match: 9. The CDR3 DNA reads TGTGCCAGCAGTTACCCGCTGGCGGGAGGTTTCTCCTACGAGCAGTACTTC. Translating gives CASSYPLAGGFSYEQYF.

This clonotype was recorded a few times. The J gene is TRBJ1-1, the V gene TRBV30, with TRBD1 as a possible D gene (6 bases). Deletions cut 4 bases from V and 7 bases from J, with 10 bases between. Germline CDR1 reads GTSNPN; CDR2 reads SVGIG (reference sequence). CDR3 length: 11 residues. In nucleotides, the CDR3 is TGTGCCTGGAACAGGGCCCATGAAGCTTTCTTT. Its translation is CAWNRAHEAFF.

V is TRBV7-2 and J is TRBJ2-2; D not resolved. CDR1 and CDR2 from the germline V gene are SGHTA and FQGNSA. The CDR3 totals 15 residues. V lost 5 bases and J 0 bases, leaving 10 bases between the germline ends. Written as DNA, the CDR3 is TGTGCCAGCAGCCGCGGACGTACGAACACCGGGGAGCTGTTTTTT. Translating gives CASSRGRTNTGELFF.

This clonotype was found a few times. The gene calls are TRBV20-1 and TRBJ1-4; D not resolved. Germline values: CDR1 DFQATT, CDR2 SNEGSKA (reference sequence). CDR3 length: 12 amino acids. The V end lost 0 bases, the J end lost 6 bases, and 5 bases lay between the germline ends. CDR3 DNA: TGCAGTGCTAGAGAGACGTATGAAAAACTGTTTTTT. Amino acids: CSARETYEKLFF.

The sample holds a few counts of this clonotype. The chain uses TRBV30 and TRBJ1-2, with D unresolved. Germline V gene data show CDR1 as GTSNPN and CDR2 as SVGIG (reference sequence). There are 11 residues in the CDR3. CDR3 protein: CACQAFYGYTF. Written as DNA, the CDR3 is TGTGCGTGCCAGGCATTCTATGGCTACACCTTC. Full variable domain (missing parts from reference TRBV30 and TRBJ1-2): SQTIHQWPATLVQPVGSPLSLECTVEGTSNPNLYWYRQAAGRGLQLLFYSVGIGQISSEVPQNLSASRPQDRQFILSSKKLLLSDSGFYLCACQAFYGYTFGSGTRLTVV.

The sample holds a few counts of this clonotype. The CDR3 end shows no conserved phenylalanine or tryptophan, and so a read error is likely. CDR3 sequence: CASGLSGGGTEAFS. CDR3 DNA: TGTGCTAGTGGTTTGAGTGGGGGGGGCACTGAAGCTTTCTCT. This chain uses TRBV12-5 with TRBJ1-1, with D possibly being TRBD1 (5 bases). CDR3 length: 14 residues. From germline, CDR1 is LGHNT and CDR2 FRNRAP. V lost 2 bases to trimming and J lost 4 bases, with 11 bases between them.

The gene calls are TRBV12-3 or TRBV12-4 and TRBJ1-6; D uncertain. The CDR3 extends over 14 amino acids. V was clipped by 8 bases and J by 7 bases, with 15 bases between them. The CDR3 loop reads CASLRGRLNSPLHF. The CDR3 coding sequence is TGTGCCAGCCTCCGAGGACGGTTAAATTCACCCCTCCACTTT.

The CDR3 coding sequence is TGTGCCAGCTCACCACTCTCTCTGACCACAGATACGCAGTATTTT. Its protein is CASSPLSLTTDTQYF. The V and J genes are TRBV18 and TRBJ2-3; D is unclear. The V gene lost 1 base and the J gene lost 2 bases, with 10 bases spanning the gap. This CDR3 is 15 amino acids long. The germline gives CDR1 KGHSH, CDR2 LQKENI.

This clonotype was recorded a few times. The chain couples TRBV3-1 to TRBJ2-5; D gene uncertain. Trimming pared 2 bases from V and 4 bases from J, leaving 14 bases between. The CDR3 extends over 15 amino acids. The germline gives CDR1 LGHDT, CDR2 YNNKEL (reference sequence). CDR3: CASSQPTLSRETQYF. The CDR3 DNA reads as TGTGCCAGCAGCCAACCGACCCTTTCCCGAGAGACCCAGTACTTC.

This clonotype was found a few times. The rearrangement links TRBV18 to TRBJ1-4; D is perhaps TRBD1 (5 bases). Germline V CDR1 and CDR2: KGHSH, LQKENI. V was cut by 2 bases and J by 2 bases, with 12 bases left in between. This CDR3 comprises 16 residues. The CDR3 spells CASSPNAGTTNEKLFF. The CDR3 DNA follows: TGTGCCAGCTCACCAAACGCAGGGACGACTAATGAAAAACTGTTTTTT. The full variable domain, rest sourced from reference TRBV18 and TRBJ1-4, is NAGVMQNPRHLVRRRGQEARLRCSPMKGHSHVYWYRQLPEEGLKFMVYLQKENIIDESGMPKERFSAEFPKEGPSILRIQQVVRGDSAAYFCASSPNAGTTNEKLFFGSGTQLSVL.

This clonotype turned up a few times. The chain joins TRBV12-3 or TRBV12-4 to TRBJ2-5; TRBD2 is a possible D gene (6 bases). This CDR3 is built from 13 residues. V shed 6 bases and J shed 2 bases, with 10 bases lying between them. CDR3 in DNA: TGTGCCAGCAGACAGACTAGTCAAGAGACCCAGTACTTC. The encoded protein is CASRQTSQETQYF.

There are a few counts of this clonotype. V is TRBV12-5 and J is TRBJ2-7; D call uncertain. Germline CDR1 LGHNT, CDR2 FRNRAP. With 1 base removed from V and 13 bases from J, the gap between germline ends came to 11 bases. CDR3 length: 11 amino acids. CDR3 sequence (DNA): TGTGCTAGTGGTTTGGAATCCCGCGGCTACTTC. Its protein product is CASGLESRGYF.

This clonotype was seen ten or more times. The rearrangement links TRBV15 to TRBJ2-5; D uncertain. V lost 3 bases and J lost 2, with 4 bases in between. CDR1 and CDR2 (germline): LNHNV, YYDKDF (reference sequence). The CDR3 length is 12 residues. For the CDR3, the DNA is TGTGCCACCAGCAGCCCACAAGAGACCCAGTACTTC. Its protein product is CATSSPQETQYF.

This clonotype was detected a few times. The chain carries TRBV9 and TRBJ2-1; D not certain. The germline V gene encodes CDR1 SGDLS and CDR2 YYNGEE. The CDR3 totals 13 residues. The V and J ends lost 4 bases and 6 bases respectively, with 11 bases between them. The CDR3, as DNA: TGTGCCAGCAGCCCCCCCCGCAGCAATGAGCAGTTCTTC. Its protein product is CASSPPRSNEQFF.

This clonotype appeared a few times. The genes are TRBV12-3 or TRBV12-4 and TRBJ2-6, with D possibly matching TRBD2 (6 bases). This CDR3 region has 15 residues. V lost 8 bases to trimming and J lost 2 bases, with 13 bases between them. DNA for the CDR3: TGTGCCAGCGGAAACTGGGGGGCTGGGGCCAACGTCCTGACTTTC. Amino acid sequence: CASGNWGAGANVLTF.